The TCR beta chain under discussion was sequenced for a study of T cell responses to AZD1222 COVID-19 vaccine. With regard to this clone: Its target is unknown.

The CDR3 has 13 residues. The V gene's germline CDR1 is MGHDK and CDR2 SYGVNS. The germline V and J ends were trimmed by 5 bases and 11 bases, with 15 bases remaining between them. Overall study findings and caveats: Baseline seropositivity characterized only a handful of AZD1222 recipients.

Here immunoSEQ multiplex PCR was the method, and the copy in TCRdb shows in-frame clones only, minus some. In the table there are over 120,000 clones, about 92% of which are singletons. Sequencing used peripheral blood, obtained 28 days after the second AZD1222 dose. This sequence was found in an adult who received the AZD1222 COVID-19 vaccine. The chain links TRBV25-1 to TRBJ1-4; the D is unclear. This chain's CDR3 is CASSQVRTGKLFF. The CDR3 nucleotides read TGTGCCAGCAGTCAGGTCAGGACGGGGAAACTGTTTTTT.